The T cell receptor (beta chain) under discussion was sequenced for a study of cytomegalovirus exposure and HLA in healthy donors. Overall study context: The Caucasian-associated ancestry cluster held roughly 84% of around 380 genotyped donors. Study-wide points: The study put some 160 TCR beta chains on its list as cytomegalovirus-associated. A link between a missense DCLRE1C variant and TCR beta V- and J-gene trimming emerged from a later analysis.

This CDR3 is 15 amino acids long. The ends lost 3 bases at V and 5 bases at J; junction bases unmatched: 9. The V gene's germline CDR1 is LNHDA and CDR2 SQIVND (reference sequence). Of note for this clone: Its antigen remains unidentified.

A multiplex PCR was run with 60 Vbeta primers and 13 Jbeta primers. Clones were read by immunoSEQ multiplex PCR, and TCRdb kept only the in-frame ones, dropping some. This sample's clone table lists about 130,000 clones. The clonotype comes from a man younger than 35 in good health and CMV-seronegative. Material: PBMCs. The rearrangement links TRBV19 to TRBJ1-2; 7 nucleotides agree with TRBD1. The CDR3 loop is CASSIKLGTAYGYTF. In DNA, the CDR3 is TGTGCCAGTAGTATCAAATTAGGGACAGCGTATGGCTACACCTTC. The full variable domain, with the rest looked up from reference TRBV19 and TRBJ1-2, is DGGITQSPKYLFRKEGQNVTLSCEQNLNHDAMYWYRQDPGQGLRLIYYSQIVNDFQKGDIAEGYSVSREKKESFPLTVTSAQKNPTAFYLCASSIKLGTAYGYTFGSGTRLTVV.